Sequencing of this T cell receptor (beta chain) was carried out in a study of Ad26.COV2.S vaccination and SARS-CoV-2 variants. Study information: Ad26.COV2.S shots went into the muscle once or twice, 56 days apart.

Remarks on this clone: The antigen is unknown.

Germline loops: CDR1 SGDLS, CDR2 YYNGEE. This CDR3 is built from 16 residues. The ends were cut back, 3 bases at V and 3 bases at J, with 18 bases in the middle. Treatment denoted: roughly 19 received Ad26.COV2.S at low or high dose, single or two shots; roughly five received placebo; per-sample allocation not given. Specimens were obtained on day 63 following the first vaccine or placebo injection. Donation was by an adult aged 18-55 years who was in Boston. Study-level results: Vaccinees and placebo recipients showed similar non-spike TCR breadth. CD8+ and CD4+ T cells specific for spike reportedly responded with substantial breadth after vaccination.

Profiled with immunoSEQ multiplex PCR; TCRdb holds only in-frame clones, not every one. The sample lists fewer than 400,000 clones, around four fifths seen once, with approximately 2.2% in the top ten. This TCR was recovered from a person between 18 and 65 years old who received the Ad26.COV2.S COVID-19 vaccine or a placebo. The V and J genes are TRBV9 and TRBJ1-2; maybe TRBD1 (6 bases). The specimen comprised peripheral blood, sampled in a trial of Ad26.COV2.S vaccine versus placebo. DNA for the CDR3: TGTGCCAGCAGCGATTATGTAGGGGGAAAGGACTATGGCTACACCTTC. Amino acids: CASSDYVGGKDYGYTF.